The TCR beta chain described here comes from a study of blood T cell repertoires in COVID-19. Participants spanned ages about 18 to 95 years and resided in 20 to 25 US areas. Participants had their cohort set by participant-reported clinical history. Two consecutive negative NP/OP PCR tests, clearance, or resolved symptoms defined Cohort 3 recovery. As processed by the authors: Estimated nucleated cell counts came from reference gene primer amplification. Profiled with immunoSEQ multiplex PCR; TCRdb holds only in-frame clones, not every one. V, J and clone size are taken as reported in that table, and D and trimming were inferred from the DNA itself. The table includes a few hundred thousand clones, roughly 85% detected once. Germline CDR1 ENHRY, CDR2 SYGVKD. The CDR3 has 12 amino acids. Trimming shortened V by 6 bases and J by 7 bases, and 11 bases separated the two germline ends.

The sequence came from a man between 35 and 55 years old who had recovered from COVID-19. This chain connects TRBV10-3 to TRBJ2-3; possible D gene TRBD1, 6 bases. The material sequenced was PBMCs or T cells enriched from blood (not recorded which). The CDR3 DNA reads as TGTGCCATCAGGAGGGACATCAATACGCAGTATTTT. Encoded protein: CAIRRDINTQYF.